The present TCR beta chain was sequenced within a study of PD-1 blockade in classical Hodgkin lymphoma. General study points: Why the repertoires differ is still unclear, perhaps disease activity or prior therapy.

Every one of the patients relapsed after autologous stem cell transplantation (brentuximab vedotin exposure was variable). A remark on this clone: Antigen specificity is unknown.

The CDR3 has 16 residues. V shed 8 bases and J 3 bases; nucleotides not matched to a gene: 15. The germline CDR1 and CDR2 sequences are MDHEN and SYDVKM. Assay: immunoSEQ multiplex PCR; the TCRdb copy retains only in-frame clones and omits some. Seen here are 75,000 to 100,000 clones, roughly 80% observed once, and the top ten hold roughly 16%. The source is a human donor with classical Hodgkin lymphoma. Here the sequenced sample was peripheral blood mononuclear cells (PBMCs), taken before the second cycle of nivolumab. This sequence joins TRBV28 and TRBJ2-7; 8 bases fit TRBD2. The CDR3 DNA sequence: TGTGCCAGCCCCCCGAGCGGGAGAACTATTAGCTACGAGCAGTACTTC. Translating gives CASPPSGRTISYEQYF.